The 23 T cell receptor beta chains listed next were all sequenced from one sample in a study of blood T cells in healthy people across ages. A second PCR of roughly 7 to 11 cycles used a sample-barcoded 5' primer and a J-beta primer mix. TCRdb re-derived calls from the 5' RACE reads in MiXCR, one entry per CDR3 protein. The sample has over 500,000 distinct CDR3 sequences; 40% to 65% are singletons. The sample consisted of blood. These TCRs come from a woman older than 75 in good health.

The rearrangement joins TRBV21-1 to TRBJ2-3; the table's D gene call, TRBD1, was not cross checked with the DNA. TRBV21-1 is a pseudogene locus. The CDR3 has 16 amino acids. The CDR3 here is CASSPSPGLGTDTQYF. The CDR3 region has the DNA TGTGCCAGCAGCCCATCGCCCGGATTAGGCACAGATACGCAGTATTTT.

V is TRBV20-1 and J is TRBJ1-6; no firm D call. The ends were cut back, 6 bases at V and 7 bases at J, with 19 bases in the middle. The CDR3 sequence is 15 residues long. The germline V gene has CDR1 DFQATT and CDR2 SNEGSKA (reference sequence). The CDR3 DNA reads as TGCAGTGCCACGAGTGGGCGCTTGTACAATTCACCCCTCCACTTT. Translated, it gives CSATSGRLYNSPLHF.

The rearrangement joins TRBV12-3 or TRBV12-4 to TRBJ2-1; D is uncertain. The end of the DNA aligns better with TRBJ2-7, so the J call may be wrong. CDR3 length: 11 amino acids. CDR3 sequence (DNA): TGTGCCAGCCGAAGTCCCAATGAGCAGTACTTC. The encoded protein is CASRSPNEQYF.

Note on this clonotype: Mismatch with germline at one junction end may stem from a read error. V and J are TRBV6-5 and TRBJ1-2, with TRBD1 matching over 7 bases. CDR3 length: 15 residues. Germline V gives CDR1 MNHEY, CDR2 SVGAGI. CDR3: CASSGTGTAKYGHTF. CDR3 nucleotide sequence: TGTGCCAGCAGTGGAACCGGGACAGCCAAATATGGCCACACCTTC.

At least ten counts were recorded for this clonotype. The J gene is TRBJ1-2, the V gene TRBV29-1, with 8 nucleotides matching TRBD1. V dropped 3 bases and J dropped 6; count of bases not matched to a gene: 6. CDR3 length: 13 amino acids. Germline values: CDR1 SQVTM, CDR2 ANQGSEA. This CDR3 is CSVDPSDRDGYTF. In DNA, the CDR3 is TGCAGCGTTGATCCCTCGGACAGGGATGGCTACACCTTC.

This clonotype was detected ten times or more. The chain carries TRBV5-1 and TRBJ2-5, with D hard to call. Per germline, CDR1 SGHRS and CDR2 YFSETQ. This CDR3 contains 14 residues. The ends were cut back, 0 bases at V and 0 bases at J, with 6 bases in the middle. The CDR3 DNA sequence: TGCGCCAGCAGCTTGGGGACGTACCAAGAGACCCAGTACTTC. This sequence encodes CASSLGTYQETQYF.

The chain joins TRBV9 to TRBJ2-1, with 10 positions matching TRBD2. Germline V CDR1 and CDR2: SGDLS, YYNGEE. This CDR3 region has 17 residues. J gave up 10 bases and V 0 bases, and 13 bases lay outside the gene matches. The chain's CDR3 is CASSVVVGLATPHEQFF. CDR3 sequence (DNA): TGTGCCAGCAGCGTAGTTGTGGGACTAGCGACCCCCCACGAGCAGTTCTTC.

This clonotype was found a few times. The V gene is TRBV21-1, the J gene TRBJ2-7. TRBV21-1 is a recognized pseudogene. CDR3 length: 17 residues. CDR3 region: CASSKANFFGGNYEQYF. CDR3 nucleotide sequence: TGTGCCAGCAGCAAAGCCAATTTCTTCGGCGGTAACTACGAGCAGTACTTC.

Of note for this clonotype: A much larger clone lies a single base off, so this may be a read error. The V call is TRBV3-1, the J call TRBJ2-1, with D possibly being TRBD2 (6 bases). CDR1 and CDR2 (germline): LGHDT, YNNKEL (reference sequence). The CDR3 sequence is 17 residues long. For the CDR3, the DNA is TGTGCCAGCAGCCAAGGAGGGGCGGGGCTCGTATACAATAAGCAGTTCTTC. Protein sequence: CASSQGGAGLVYNKQFF.

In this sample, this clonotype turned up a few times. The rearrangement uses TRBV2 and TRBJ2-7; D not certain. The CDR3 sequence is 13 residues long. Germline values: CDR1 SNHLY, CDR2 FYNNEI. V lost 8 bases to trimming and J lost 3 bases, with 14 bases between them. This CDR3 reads CASFRGLYYEQYF. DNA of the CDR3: TGTGCCAGCTTTCGTGGCTTATACTACGAGCAGTACTTC.

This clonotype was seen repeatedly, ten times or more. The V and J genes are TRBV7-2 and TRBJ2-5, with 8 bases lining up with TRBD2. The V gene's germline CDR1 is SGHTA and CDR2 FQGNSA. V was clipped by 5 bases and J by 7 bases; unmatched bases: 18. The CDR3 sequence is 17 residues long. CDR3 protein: CASSQQTPLAVGGTQYF. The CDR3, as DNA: TGTGCCAGCAGCCAACAAACACCACTAGCGGTTGGGGGGACCCAGTACTTC.

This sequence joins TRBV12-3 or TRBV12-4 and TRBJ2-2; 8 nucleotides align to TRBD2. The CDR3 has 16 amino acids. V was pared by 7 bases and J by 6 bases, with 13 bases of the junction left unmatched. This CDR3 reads CASTLLRALAAGELFF. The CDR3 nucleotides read TGTGCCAGCACCCTCCTGAGAGCACTAGCGGCCGGGGAGCTGTTTTTT.

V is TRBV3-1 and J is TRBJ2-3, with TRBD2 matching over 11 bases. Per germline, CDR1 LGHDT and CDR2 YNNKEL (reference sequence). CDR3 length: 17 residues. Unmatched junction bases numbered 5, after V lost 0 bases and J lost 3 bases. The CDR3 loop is CASSQDYLAGGTDTQYF. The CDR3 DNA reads TGTGCCAGCAGCCAAGATTACCTAGCGGGGGGAACAGATACGCAGTATTTT.

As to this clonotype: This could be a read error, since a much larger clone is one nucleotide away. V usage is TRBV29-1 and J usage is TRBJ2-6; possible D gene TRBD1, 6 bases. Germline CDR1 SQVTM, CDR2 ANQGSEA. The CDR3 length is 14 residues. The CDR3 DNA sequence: TGCAGCGTTAAACAGGGCTCTGGGGCCAACGCCCTGACTTTC. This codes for CSVKQGSGANALTF.

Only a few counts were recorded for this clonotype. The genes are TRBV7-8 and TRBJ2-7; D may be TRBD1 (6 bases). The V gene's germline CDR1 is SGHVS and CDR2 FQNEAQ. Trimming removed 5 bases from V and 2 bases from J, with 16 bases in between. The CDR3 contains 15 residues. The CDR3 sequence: CASSLVRDITYEQYF. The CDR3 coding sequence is TGTGCCAGCAGCCTAGTCCGGGACATAACCTACGAGCAGTACTTC. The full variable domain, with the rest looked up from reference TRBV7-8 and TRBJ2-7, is GAGVSQSPRYKVAKRGQDVALRCDPISGHVSLFWYQQALGQGPEFLTYFQNEAQLDKSGLPSDRFFAERPEGSVSTLKIQRTQQEDSAVYLCASSLVRDITYEQYFGPGTRLTVT.

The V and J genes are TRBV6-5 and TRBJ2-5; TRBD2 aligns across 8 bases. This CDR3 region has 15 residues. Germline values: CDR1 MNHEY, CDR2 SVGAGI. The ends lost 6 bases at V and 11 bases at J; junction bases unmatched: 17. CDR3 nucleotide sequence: TGTGCCAGCAGGCTAGCGTTAGCGGGGTGGGATGAGCAGTACTTC. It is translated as CASRLALAGWDEQYF.

The CDR3 sequence is CASSLFQTGEQYF. Written as DNA, the CDR3 is TGTGCCAGCAGTTTATTTCAAACCGGCGAGCAGTACTTC. V gene TRBV12-3 or TRBV12-4 combines with J gene TRBJ2-7; D not resolved. Trimming shortened V by 2 bases and J by 6 bases, and 11 bases separated the two germline ends. The CDR3 consists of 13 residues.

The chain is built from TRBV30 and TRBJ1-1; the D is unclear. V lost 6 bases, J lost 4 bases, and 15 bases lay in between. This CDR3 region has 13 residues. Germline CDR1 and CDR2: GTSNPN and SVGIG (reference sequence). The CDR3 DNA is TGTGCCTGCCATCGAGGGATAAGCACTGAAGCTTTCTTT. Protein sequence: CACHRGISTEAFF.

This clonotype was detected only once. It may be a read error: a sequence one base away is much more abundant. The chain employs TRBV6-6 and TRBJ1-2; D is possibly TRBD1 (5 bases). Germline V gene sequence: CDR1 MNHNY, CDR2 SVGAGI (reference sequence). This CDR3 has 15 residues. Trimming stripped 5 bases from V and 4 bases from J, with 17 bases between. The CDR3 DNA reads TGTGCCAGCAGTGACGGAAAGCAGGGAACCTATGGCTACACCTTC. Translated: CASSDGKQGTYGYTF.

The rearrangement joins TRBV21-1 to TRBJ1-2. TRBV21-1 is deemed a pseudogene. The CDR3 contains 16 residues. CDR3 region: CASSKALRGSNYGYTF. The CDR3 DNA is TGTGCCAGCAGCAAAGCGCTTCGAGGATCTAACTATGGCTACACCTTC.

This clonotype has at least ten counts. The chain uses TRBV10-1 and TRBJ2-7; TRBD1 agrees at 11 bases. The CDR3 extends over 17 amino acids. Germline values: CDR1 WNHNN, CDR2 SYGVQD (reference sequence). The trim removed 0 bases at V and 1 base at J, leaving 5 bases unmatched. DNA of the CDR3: TGCGCCAGCAGTGAGTCTATGGGACAGGGGGGTTCCTACGAGCAGTACTTC. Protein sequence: CASSESMGQGGSYEQYF.

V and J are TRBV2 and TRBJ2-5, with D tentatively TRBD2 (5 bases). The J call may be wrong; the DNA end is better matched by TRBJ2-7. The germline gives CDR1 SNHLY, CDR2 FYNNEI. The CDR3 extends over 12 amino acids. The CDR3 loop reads CASCGSGYEQYF. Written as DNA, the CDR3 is TGTGCCAGCTGCGGCAGCGGATACGAGCAGTACTTC.

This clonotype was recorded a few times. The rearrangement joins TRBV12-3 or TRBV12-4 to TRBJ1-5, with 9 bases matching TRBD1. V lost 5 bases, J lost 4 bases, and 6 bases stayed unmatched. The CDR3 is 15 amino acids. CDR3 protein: CASSIDRGGNQPQHF. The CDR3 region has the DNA TGTGCCAGCAGTATTGACAGGGGGGGTAATCAGCCCCAGCATTTT.